The sequence of this TCR beta chain was determined in a study of response to subunit inactivated influenza vaccine. Study-wide points: New T cells are recruited in small numbers by each seasonal influenza vaccination, according to the authors' suggestion.

TCRdb re-analysed the RT-PCR reads in MiXCR, keeping a single row per CDR3 protein. The table lists more than 700,000 distinct CDR3 sequences, 21% of them singletons. V lost 7 bases, J lost 6 bases, and 14 bases lay in between. CDR1 and CDR2 from the germline V gene are SGHRS and YFSETQ. There are 12 residues in the CDR3. Regarding this clonotype: The antigen remains unidentified.

J is TRBJ2-7 and V is TRBV5-1; D possibly corresponds to TRBD2 (5 bases). This material consisted of PBMCs from blood, taken around 5 days after vaccination. The TCR sequence derives from a man aged 45-60 years who received an inactivated influenza vaccine. CDR3 in amino acids: CASRAGWGEQYF. The DNA for the CDR3 is TGCGCCAGCCGCGCGGGTTGGGGCGAGCAGTACTTC.